This T cell receptor (beta chain) was recovered during a study of PD-L1 blockade in urothelial cancer. The protocol was immunoSEQ multiplex PCR, while the TCRdb copy is restricted to in-frame clones and leaves out a portion. There are tens of thousands of clones in the sample; roughly 82% occur only once, and 3.2% lies in the top ten. Looked up from germline, CDR1 is MDHEN and CDR2 is SYDVKM. CDR3 size: 16 residues. Trimming removed 1 base at V and 3 bases at J, with 12 bases between. Diagnoses among patients were locally advanced or metastatic urothelial carcinoma. Sample numbers ranged from 1 to 8 per patient, encompassing pretreatment and on-treatment collections.

This receptor was obtained from a man aged 65 to 79 with urothelial cancer. The chain is built from TRBV28 and TRBJ1-4, with a possible D match to TRBD1 (6 bases). The specimen comprised PBMCs, sampled around atezolizumab (anti-PD-L1) treatment. In nucleotides, the CDR3 is TGTGCCAGCAGTTTATCAGGACAGTCAGCTAATGAAAAACTGTTTTTT. Protein: CASSLSGQSANEKLFF.